These 19 T cell receptor beta chains came from one sample sequenced in a study of cytomegalovirus exposure and HLA in healthy donors (TCRdb year 2017). Libraries were made using the immunoSEQ multiplex PCR assay. A mixture of 60 forward primers for TCR Vbeta segments and 13 reverse primers for TCR Jbeta segments was used in the multiplex PCR. This is the immuneACCESS table as TCRdb keeps it, with only in-frame sequences that have V and J called. A part of the clones is gone; compared with another copy, unresolved V genes explain less than half, and the rest is unexplained. The sample profile shows some 180,000 clones; approximately 70% of them were found once. The leading ten clones occupy 1.8% of the sample. The sample taken for sequencing was PBMCs. Receptor source: a woman aged 25 to 39 in good health and CMV-seronegative.

CDR3 sequence reads: CASSSDRGRNQPQHF. The CDR3 nucleotides read TGTGCCAGCTCATCGGACAGGGGGCGCAATCAGCCCCAGCATTTT. This chain links TRBV18 with TRBJ1-5; 11 bases agree with TRBD1. The trim removed 5 bases at V and 2 bases at J, leaving 2 bases unmatched. CDR1 is KGHSH and CDR2 is LQKENI in the germline V gene. The CDR3 spans 15 residues.

This clone is a singleton in its sample. V is TRBV7-8 and J is TRBJ1-4, with 7 bases fitting TRBD1. The CDR3 consists of 14 residues. Losses at the gene ends were 5 bases for V and 6 bases for J; bases not matched to a gene: 6. In germline, CDR1 is SGHVS, CDR2 FQNEAQ. The CDR3 sequence: CASSRNRGDEKLFF. The DNA for the CDR3 is TGTGCCAGCAGCCGCAACAGGGGAGATGAAAAACTGTTTTTT.

The rearrangement links TRBV6-1 to TRBJ1-1, with no clear D. V lost 6 bases and J lost 0, with 14 bases in between. In germline, CDR1 is MNHNS, CDR2 SASEGT. This CDR3 is 15 amino acids long. CDR3 in amino acids: CASSPEITLNTEAFF. The CDR3 DNA reads TGTGCCAGCAGCCCCGAAATAACATTGAACACTGAAGCTTTCTTT.

This sequence joins TRBV30 and TRBJ2-7, with D possibly matching TRBD2 (5 bases). Germline V lookup: CDR1 GTSNPN, CDR2 SVGIG (reference sequence). Trimming took 2 bases from V and 3 from J, leaving 11 bases between them. The CDR3 runs to 13 residues. Here the CDR3 DNA reads TGTGCCTGGAGTAGAAGGAGCGGCTACGAGCAGTACTTC. Its protein product is CAWSRRSGYEQYF.

The V gene is TRBV9, the J gene TRBJ2-3; 8 bases align to TRBD2. The ends lost 0 bases at V and 2 bases at J; junction bases unmatched: 8. The CDR3 contains 17 residues. Germline CDR1 SGDLS, CDR2 YYNGEE. The CDR3 protein is CASSVGGASGFTDTQYF. CDR3 coding DNA: TGTGCCAGCAGCGTAGGAGGCGCTAGCGGGTTCACAGATACGCAGTATTTT. Full variable domain (missing parts from reference TRBV9 and TRBJ2-3): DSGVTQTPKHLITATGQRVTLRCSPRSGDLSVYWYQQSLDQGLQFLIQYYNGEERAKGNILERFSAQQFPDLHSELNLSSLELGDSALYFCASSVGGASGFTDTQYFGPGTRLTVL.

On this clone: Other DNA sequences from this sample encode an identical CDR3 as well. The chain has TRBV29-1 and TRBJ2-3, with 7 bases aligning to TRBD2. Germline V gene data show CDR1 as SQVTM and CDR2 as ANQGSEA. The CDR3 is 13 amino acids. J was trimmed by 2 bases and V by 5 bases; bases with no gene match: 4. The CDR3 region has the DNA TGCAGCGTTAAGGGACTAATCACAGATACGCAGTATTTT. Translating it yields CSVKGLITDTQYF.

This sequence joins TRBV6-1 and TRBJ2-7, with D perhaps TRBD1 (5 bases). In germline, CDR1 is MNHNS, CDR2 SASEGT. The CDR3 sequence is 13 residues long. V was pared by 6 bases and J by 5 bases, with 14 bases between. CDR3 coding DNA: TGTGCCAGCAGACTCACAGGTATCCACGAGCAGTACTTC. The encoded protein is CASRLTGIHEQYF.

Written as DNA, the CDR3 is TGTGCCAGCAGTTACCCGGGGACTAGCGGTCGTGAGCAGTTCTTC. It yields the protein CASSYPGTSGREQFF. V is TRBV6-5 and J is TRBJ2-1; 11 nucleotides agree with TRBD2. The V gene's germline CDR1 is MNHEY and CDR2 SVGAGI. J lost 9 bases, V lost 2 bases, and 6 bases had no gene match. CDR3 length: 15 residues.

The genes are TRBV4-1 and TRBJ1-2, with 10 nucleotides matching TRBD1. The CDR3 is 15 residues long. CDR1 and CDR2 from the germline V gene are MGHRA and YSYEKL. After removal of 1 base from V and 3 bases from J, the junction contained 2 bases not matched to a gene. In DNA form, the CDR3 reads TGCGCCAGCAGCCAAGCTGGGACAGGGGACTATGGCTACACCTTC. Protein product: CASSQAGTGDYGYTF.

The rearrangement uses TRBV18 and TRBJ1-2; D is unresolved. The CDR3 consists of 14 residues. CDR1 KGHSH and CDR2 LQKENI come from the germline V gene. Trimming took off 2 bases at V and 2 bases at J, with 9 bases between the two ends. The CDR3 sequence: CASSPDQTNYGYTF. The DNA for the CDR3 is TGTGCCAGCTCACCAGATCAAACAAACTATGGCTACACCTTC.

V is TRBV19 and J is TRBJ1-5, with 10 nucleotides matching TRBD1. There are 16 residues in the CDR3. Germline CDR1 reads LNHDA; CDR2 reads SQIVND (reference sequence). Trimming took 4 bases from V and 7 from J; bases not matched to a gene: 10. This CDR3 reads CASSTISGQGGQPQHF. DNA for the CDR3: TGTGCCAGTAGTACAATCTCTGGACAGGGGGGGCAGCCCCAGCATTTT.

The rearrangement uses TRBV7-6 and TRBJ1-1; 9 nucleotides align to TRBD1. This CDR3 is built from 13 residues. The trim removed 4 bases at V and 8 bases at J, leaving 5 bases unmatched. Per the germline V gene, CDR1 is SGHVS and CDR2 is FNYEAQ. The DNA of the CDR3 is TGTGCCAGCAGCTCAGGGACAGGGAAAGAAGCTTTCTTT. It yields the protein CASSSGTGKEAFF.

The J gene is TRBJ2-5, the V gene TRBV5-1, with a possible D match to TRBD1 (6 bases). The J call may be incorrect, as the DNA end agrees better with TRBJ2-7. The CDR3 sequence is 13 residues long. Germline loops: CDR1 SGHRS, CDR2 YFSETQ. Here the CDR3 reads CASSLARGYEQYF. The DNA for the CDR3 is TGCGCCAGCAGCTTGGCCAGGGGCTACGAGCAGTACTTC.

The rearrangement joins TRBV5-8 to TRBJ1-1, with 9 bases matching TRBD1. The CDR3 length is 14 residues. V lost 2 bases, J lost 6 bases, and 5 bases stayed unmatched. Per germline, CDR1 SGHTS and CDR2 YDEGEE. The CDR3 DNA sequence: TGTGCCAGCAGCTTAATACAGGGGGCAGCTGAAGCTTTCTTT. Encoded protein: CASSLIQGAAEAFF. Together with reference TRBV5-8 and TRBJ1-1, the CDR3 gives the full variable domain: EAGVTQSPTHLIKTRGQQATLRCSPISGHTSVYWYQQALGLGLQFLLWYDEGEERNRGNFPPRFSGRQFPNYSSELNVNALELEDSALYLCASSLIQGAAEAFFGQGTRLTVV.

The rearrangement joins TRBV6-6 to TRBJ1-1; TRBD1 matches at 8 bases. Trimming cost V 6 bases and J 0 bases; bases outside gene matches: 3. The CDR3 sequence is 14 residues long. Looked up from germline, CDR1 is MNHNY and CDR2 is SVGAGI (reference sequence). CDR3 region: CASRGDRLNTEAFF. The CDR3 DNA sequence: TGTGCCAGCAGAGGGGACAGGTTGAACACTGAAGCTTTCTTT.

This clone was recorded a few times. The gene calls are TRBV7-2 and TRBJ2-3; 10 bases are shared with TRBD2. The germline V gene has CDR1 SGHTA and CDR2 FQGNSA. CDR3 length: 17 residues. V gave up 0 bases and J gave up 9 bases; unmatched junction bases: 12. DNA for the CDR3: TGTGCCAGCAGCTTAGCGCTCCTAGCGGGGGACCTCAGCACGCAGTATTTT. As protein: CASSLALLAGDLSTQYF.

This chain connects TRBV12-5 to TRBJ1-1, with D tentatively TRBD1 (5 bases). The CDR3 is made up of 15 amino acids. CDR1 LGHNT and CDR2 FRNRAP come from the germline V gene. V lost 0 bases and J 4 bases, leaving 12 bases between the germline ends. CDR3 sequence reads: CASGLVLGRGTEAFF. The CDR3 DNA reads as TGTGCTAGTGGTTTGGTTTTGGGGCGAGGCACTGAAGCTTTCTTT.

The chain links TRBV4-1 to TRBJ2-1, with TRBD2 identical over 9 bases. The CDR3 is 16 residues long. Unmatched junction bases numbered 10, after V lost 3 bases and J lost 7 bases. CDR1 is MGHRA and CDR2 is YSYEKL in the germline V gene. In nucleotides, the CDR3 is TGCGCCAGCAGCCAGATGCTCGCGGGGGGGCCTAATGAGCAGTTCTTC. Translated: CASSQMLAGGPNEQFF.

This chain joins TRBV4-2 and TRBJ1-1, with 10 positions matching TRBD1. Germline V gene sequence: CDR1 LGHNA, CDR2 YNFKEQ. The length of the CDR3 is 15 residues. The J segment lost 4 bases and the V segment lost 0 bases, leaving 2 bases of the junction unmatched. CDR3 coding DNA: TGTGCCAGCAGCCAAGAACGGGACAGGGGCACTGAAGCTTTCTTT. Translated: CASSQERDRGTEAFF.